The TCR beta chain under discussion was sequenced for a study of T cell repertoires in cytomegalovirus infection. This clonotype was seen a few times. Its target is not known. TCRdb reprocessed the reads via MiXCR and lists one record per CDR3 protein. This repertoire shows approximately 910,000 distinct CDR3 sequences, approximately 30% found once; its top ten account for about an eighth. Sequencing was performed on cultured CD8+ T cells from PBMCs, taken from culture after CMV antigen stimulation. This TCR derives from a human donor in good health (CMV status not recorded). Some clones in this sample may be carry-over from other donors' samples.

The CDR3 region is CATSNSGGSETQYF. The CDR3 DNA reads as TGTGCCACCAGCAACTCAGGGGGCTCGGAGACCCAGTACTTC. This sequence joins TRBV15 and TRBJ2-5; 8 bases align to TRBD1. Trimming took 4 bases from V and 5 from J; bases not matched to a gene: 6. The CDR3 totals 14 residues. CDR1 is LNHNV, CDR2 YYDKDF, per germline (reference sequence).